These 16 T cell receptor beta chains originate from one sample sequenced in a study of cytomegalovirus exposure and HLA in healthy donors. PCR employed 60 Vbeta and 13 Jbeta primers. Repertoires were generated with immunoSEQ multiplex PCR, while TCRdb's copy carries only in-frame clones and drops some. The listing contains 35,000 to 45,000 clones. The sample consisted of PBMCs. All receptors derive from a male donor in good health and CMV-seronegative.

The chain recombines TRBV16 with TRBJ2-1, with TRBD1 identical over 10 bases. The CDR3 loop spans 16 amino acids. J was trimmed by 4 bases and V by 2 bases; bases with no gene match: 5. The germline V gene encodes CDR1 KGHSY and CDR2 FQNENV. The CDR3 DNA reads TGTGCCAGCAGCCAAACCGGGACAGGGGTTTACAATGAGCAGTTCTTC. Its protein product is CASSQTGTGVYNEQFF.

CDR3 DNA sequence: TGCGCCAGCAGCTTGGCGGGCTATGGCTACACCTTC. Translated, it gives CASSLAGYGYTF. This chain joins TRBV5-1 and TRBJ1-2; D call uncertain. V lost 0 bases and J lost 4, with 4 bases in between. From germline, CDR1 is SGHRS and CDR2 YFSETQ. This CDR3 spans 12 amino acids.

V and J are TRBV18 and TRBJ1-1; D unclear. Germline V gene data show CDR1 as KGHSH and CDR2 as LQKENI. Trimming took 2 bases from V and 0 from J, leaving 10 bases between them. The CDR3 loop spans 15 amino acids. The DNA for the CDR3 is TGTGCCAGCTCACCAAGCCCAGGTATGAACACTGAAGCTTTCTTT. Translation gives CASSPSPGMNTEAFF. Looking up the rest from reference TRBV18 and TRBJ1-1 gives the full variable domain: NAGVMQNPRHLVRRRGQEARLRCSPMKGHSHVYWYRQLPEEGLKFMVYLQKENIIDESGMPKERFSAEFPKEGPSILRIQQVVRGDSAAYFCASSPSPGMNTEAFFGQGTRLTVV.

This chain joins TRBV7-8 and TRBJ1-1, with 10 bases fitting TRBD1. After removal of 5 bases from V and 0 bases from J, the junction contained 6 bases not matched to a gene. Germline CDR1 SGHVS, CDR2 FQNEAQ. This CDR3 is built from 16 residues. The CDR3 is CASSTGTGALNTEAFF. The CDR3 DNA sequence: TGTGCCAGCAGCACCGGGACAGGGGCTCTGAACACTGAAGCTTTCTTT.

The rearrangement links TRBV21-1 to TRBJ2-7; TRBD2, as called in the table, went unchecked against the DNA. TRBV21-1 corresponds to a pseudogene. This CDR3 has 15 residues. CDR3 in amino acids: CASSKGVGGAYEQYF. CDR3 bases: TGTGCCAGCAGCAAAGGGGTCGGGGGGGCGTACGAGCAGTACTTC.

The genes are TRBV27 and TRBJ2-1; D uncertain. Germline CDR1 is MNHEY and CDR2 is SMNVEV (reference sequence). Trimming took 7 bases from V and 3 from J, leaving 28 bases between them. This CDR3 has 19 amino acids. This CDR3 is CASKAASRFAQDYYNEQFF. The CDR3 bases are TGTGCCAGCAAAGCTGCAAGCAGATTCGCCCAGGATTACTACAATGAGCAGTTCTTC.

Worth noting for this clone: The junction departs from germline at one end; a sequencing error may be responsible. Other nucleotide sequences in the sample specify the same CDR3. V and J are TRBV7-2 and TRBJ1-2; weak D call: TRBD1 (6 bases). The CDR3 covers 13 residues. Germline lookup yields CDR1 SGHTA and CDR2 FQGNSA. The CDR3 DNA sequence: TGCGCCAGCAGCTTTGGGTTACAGGGCGGCTACACCTTC. Amino acids: CASSFGLQGGYTF.

The gene calls are TRBV14 and TRBJ1-2, with TRBD1 matching over 7 bases. The CDR3 loop spans 15 amino acids. J was trimmed by 1 base and V by 4 bases; bases with no gene match: 6. The germline V gene has CDR1 SGHDN and CDR2 FVKESK. DNA of the CDR3: TGTGCCAGCAGCCCGACAGGGCGGAATAACTATGGCTACACCTTC. Protein product: CASSPTGRNNYGYTF. The full variable domain, in which reference TRBV14 and TRBJ1-2 provide the parts outside the CDR3, is EAGVTQFPSHSVIEKGQTVTLRCDPISGHDNLYWYRRVMGKEIKFLLHFVKESKQDESGMPNNRFLAERTGGTYSTLKVQPAELEDSGVYFCASSPTGRNNYGYTFGSGTRLTVV.

The CDR3 bases are TGTGCCAGCAGCTTAGGTGGCAGGGTCTATGGCTACACCTTC. Translated, it gives CASSLGGRVYGYTF. The chain is built from TRBV13 and TRBJ1-2, with D possibly matching TRBD1 (5 bases). V was pared by 0 bases and J by 4 bases, with 9 bases between. Per germline, CDR1 PRHDT and CDR2 FYEKMQ (reference sequence). This CDR3 is 14 amino acids long.

The chain has TRBV5-5 and TRBJ1-3, with D possibly matching TRBD1 (5 bases). Trimming left V 5 bases short and J 2 bases short, with 17 bases between. This CDR3 is 16 amino acids long. Germline V lookup: CDR1 SGHKS, CDR2 YYEKEE (reference sequence). DNA of the CDR3: TGTGCCAGCAGTCTAGAACCAGGGTTTACTGGAAACACCATATATTTT. It yields the protein CASSLEPGFTGNTIYF.

The V and J genes are TRBV4-1 and TRBJ1-3; 11 bases map to TRBD1. CDR3 length: 15 residues. Germline trimming cut 7 bases from V and 3 bases from J; bases unmatched to any gene: 5. CDR1 is MGHRA, CDR2 YSYEKL, per germline. This chain's CDR3 is CASKPDRGLGNTIYF. CDR3 nucleotide sequence: TGCGCCAGCAAACCGGACAGGGGGCTTGGAAACACCATATATTTT.

The chain recombines TRBV18 with TRBJ1-1; maybe TRBD1 (6 bases). The V gene lost 5 bases and the J gene lost 1 base, with 11 bases spanning the gap. This CDR3 has 14 amino acids. CDR1 KGHSH and CDR2 LQKENI come from the germline V gene. Here the CDR3 reads CASSTLDRNTEAFF. Written as DNA, the CDR3 is TGTGCCAGCTCAACCTTGGACAGGAACACTGAAGCTTTCTTT.

In DNA, the CDR3 is TGTGCCTCAAAAGCGGGGGATAACGAGCAGTACTTC. Protein: CASKAGDNEQYF. The chain recombines TRBV2 with TRBJ2-7; 8 nucleotides agree with TRBD2. Germline CDR1 reads SNHLY; CDR2 reads FYNNEI. CDR3 size: 12 residues. V was pared by 11 bases and J by 5 bases, with 8 bases of the junction left unmatched.

The rearrangement uses TRBV7-9 and TRBJ1-1; 7 nucleotides match TRBD1. This CDR3 has 14 residues. With 3 bases clipped from V and 1 base from J, the junction kept 2 bases outside the gene matches. The germline gives CDR1 SEHNR, CDR2 FQNEAQ (reference sequence). DNA for the CDR3: TGTGCCAGCAGCTTCAGACAGGGGAACACTGAAGCTTTCTTT. Its translation: CASSFRQGNTEAFF. The variable domain in full, completed from reference TRBV7-9 and TRBJ1-1, reads DTGVSQNPRHKITKRGQNVTFRCDPISEHNRLYWYRQTLGQGPEFLTYFQNEAQLEKSRLLSDRFSAERPKGSFSTLEIQRTEQGDSAMYLCASSFRQGNTEAFFGQGTRLTVV.

J is TRBJ1-1 and V is TRBV5-5; a weak D match, TRBD1 (5 bases). The CDR3 length is 15 residues. From germline, CDR1 is SGHKS and CDR2 YYEKEE (reference sequence). Trimming shortened V by 4 bases and J by 2 bases, and 15 bases separated the two germline ends. In nucleotides, the CDR3 is TGTGCCAGCAGCCCGACCCTCGGGGGAAACACTGAAGCTTTCTTT. Its protein product is CASSPTLGGNTEAFF.

V is TRBV5-4 and J is TRBJ2-1; D not certain. Germline loops: CDR1 SGHNT, CDR2 YYREEE (reference sequence). This CDR3 comprises 13 residues. V lost 5 bases and J lost 4, with 10 bases in between. The chain's CDR3 is CASSSAAYNEQFF. For the CDR3, the DNA is TGTGCCAGCAGTTCAGCAGCGTACAATGAGCAGTTCTTC.